This TCR beta chain emerged from a study of blood T cells in healthy people across ages. Overall study findings and caveats: Diversity of TCR beta per million T cells declined in a roughly linear way with age.

This clonotype turned up a few times. Its antigen remains unidentified. In germline, CDR1 is SGHVS, CDR2 FNYEAQ. The CDR3 sequence is 14 residues long. A second PCR of 7 to 11 cycles used a sample-barcoded 5' primer and a J-beta primer mix. Each of the cDNA molecules was tagged by a template-switch adaptor with 12 random nucleotides. TCRdb reanalysed the 5' RACE reads using MiXCR and keeps one entry per CDR3 protein. The sample has 850,000 to 1,100,000 distinct CDR3 sequences, more than 30% seen once. Donors were healthy Caucasian individuals from Russia aged roughly 6 to 90. Total RNA extracted from each sample amounted to at least 5.5 micrograms.

The chain carries TRBV7-6 and TRBJ2-5; D gene ambiguous. TRBJ2-7 explains the end of the DNA better; the J call may be wrong. This receptor was taken from a man in his late teens or twenties in good health. Specimen: blood. The CDR3 is CASSLDGSVDEQYF. DNA for the CDR3: TGTGCCAGCAGCTTAGACGGTTCAGTAGACGAGCAGTACTTC.